This T cell receptor beta chain is drawn from a study of blood T cell repertoires in COVID-19. Generated by immunoSEQ multiplex PCR, the TCRdb table keeps only in-frame clones and is missing some. The table includes 150,000 to 200,000 clones, around four fifths detected once. The sequence was obtained from a woman between 50 and 59 years old who had recovered from COVID-19. Specimen: PBMCs or T cells enriched from blood (not recorded which).

The CDR3 here is CASSARTEGRPLSGYTF. Here the CDR3 DNA reads TGTGCCAGCTCAGCACGGACGGAGGGCAGACCACTCTCTGGCTACACCTTC. This sequence joins TRBV18 and TRBJ1-2; D is unclear. In germline, CDR1 is KGHSH, CDR2 LQKENI. The CDR3 has 17 residues. Trimming cost V 5 bases and J 7 bases, with 26 bases left between them.